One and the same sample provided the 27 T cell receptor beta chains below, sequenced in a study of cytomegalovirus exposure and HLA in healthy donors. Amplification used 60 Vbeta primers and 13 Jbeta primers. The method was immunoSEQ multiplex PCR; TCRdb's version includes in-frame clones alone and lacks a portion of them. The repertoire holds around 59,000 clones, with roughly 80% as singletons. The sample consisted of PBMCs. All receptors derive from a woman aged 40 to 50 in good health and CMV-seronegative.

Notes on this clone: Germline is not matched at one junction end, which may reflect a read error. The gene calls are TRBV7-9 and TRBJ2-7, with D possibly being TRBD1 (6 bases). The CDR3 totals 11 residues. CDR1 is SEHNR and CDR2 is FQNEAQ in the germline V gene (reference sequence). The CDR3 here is CSSSLGAEQYF. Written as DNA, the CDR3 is TGTTCCAGCAGCTTGGGGGCCGAGCAGTACTTC.

As DNA, the CDR3 is TGCGCCAGCAGCTTGGTAACAGCAGATGGCTACACCTTC. Protein: CASSLVTADGYTF. The rearrangement uses TRBV5-1 and TRBJ1-2, with unresolved D. V was clipped by 0 bases and J by 6 bases, with 9 bases between them. Germline CDR1 reads SGHRS; CDR2 reads YFSETQ. The CDR3 loop spans 13 amino acids.

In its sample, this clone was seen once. In nucleotides, the CDR3 is TGTGCCAGCAGCGTGACAGGGACCTCTGGAAACACCATATATTTT. Amino acids: CASSVTGTSGNTIYF. This rearrangement joins TRBV7-9 to TRBJ1-3; 7 bases are shared with TRBD1. The CDR3 totals 15 residues. Germline V CDR1 and CDR2: SEHNR, FQNEAQ (reference sequence). The J segment lost 0 bases and the V segment lost 5 bases, leaving 4 bases of the junction unmatched.

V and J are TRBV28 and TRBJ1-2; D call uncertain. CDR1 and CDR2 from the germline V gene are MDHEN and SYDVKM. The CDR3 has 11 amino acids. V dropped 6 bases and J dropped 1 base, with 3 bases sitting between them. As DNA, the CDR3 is TGTGCCAGCAGCCGTAACTATGGCTACACCTTC. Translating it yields CASSRNYGYTF.

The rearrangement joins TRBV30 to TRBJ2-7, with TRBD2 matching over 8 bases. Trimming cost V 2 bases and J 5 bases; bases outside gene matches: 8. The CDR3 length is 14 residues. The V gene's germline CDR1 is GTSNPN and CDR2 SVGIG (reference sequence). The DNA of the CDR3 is TGTGCCTGGAGTCTCCGGGGGGGAATCCACGAGCAGTACTTC. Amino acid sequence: CAWSLRGGIHEQYF.

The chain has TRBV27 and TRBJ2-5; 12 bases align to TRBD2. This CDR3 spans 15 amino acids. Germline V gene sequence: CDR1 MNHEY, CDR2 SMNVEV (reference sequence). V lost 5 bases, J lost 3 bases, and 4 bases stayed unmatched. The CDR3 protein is CASSLLAGGEETQYF. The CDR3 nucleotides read TGTGCCAGCAGTCTACTAGCGGGAGGTGAAGAGACCCAGTACTTC.

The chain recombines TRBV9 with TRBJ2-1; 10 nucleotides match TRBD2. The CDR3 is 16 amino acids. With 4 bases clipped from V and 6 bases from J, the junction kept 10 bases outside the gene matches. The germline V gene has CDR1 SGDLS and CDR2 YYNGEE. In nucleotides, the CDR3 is TGTGCCAGCAGCTCACGGACTAGCGGAGTTGCCAATGAGCAGTTCTTC. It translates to CASSSRTSGVANEQFF.

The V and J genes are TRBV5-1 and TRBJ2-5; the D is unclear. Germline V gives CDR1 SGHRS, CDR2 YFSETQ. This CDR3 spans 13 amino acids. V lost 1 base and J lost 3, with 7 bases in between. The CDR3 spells CASSLSNKETQYF. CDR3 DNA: TGCGCCAGCAGCTTGTCTAATAAAGAGACCCAGTACTTC.

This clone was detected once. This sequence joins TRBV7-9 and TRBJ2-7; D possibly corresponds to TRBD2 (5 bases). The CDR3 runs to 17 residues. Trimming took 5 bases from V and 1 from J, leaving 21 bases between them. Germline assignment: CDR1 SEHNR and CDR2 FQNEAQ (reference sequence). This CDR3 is CASSITFEEEPSYEQYF. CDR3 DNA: TGTGCCAGCAGCATTACCTTCGAGGAGGAACCTTCCTACGAGCAGTACTTC.

DNA for the CDR3: TGTGCCAGCAGCCTGGGACTAGCGGGAGGGTTCACAGATACGCAGTATTTT. Protein: CASSLGLAGGFTDTQYF. The chain links TRBV7-3 to TRBJ2-3; TRBD2 matches at 16 bases. The CDR3 is made up of 17 amino acids. Germline assignment: CDR1 SGHTA and CDR2 FQGTGA. With 5 bases clipped from V and 2 bases from J, the junction kept 4 bases outside the gene matches.

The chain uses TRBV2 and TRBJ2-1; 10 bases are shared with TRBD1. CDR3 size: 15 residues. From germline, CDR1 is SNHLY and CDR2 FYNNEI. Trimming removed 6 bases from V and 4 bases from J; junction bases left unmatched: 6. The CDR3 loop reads CASRTDRGSYNEQFF. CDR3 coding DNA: TGTGCCAGCAGGACGGACAGGGGGAGTTACAATGAGCAGTTCTTC.

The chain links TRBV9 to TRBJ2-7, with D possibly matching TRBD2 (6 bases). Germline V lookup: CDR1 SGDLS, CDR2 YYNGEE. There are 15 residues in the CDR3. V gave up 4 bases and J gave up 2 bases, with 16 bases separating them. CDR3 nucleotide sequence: TGTGCCAGCAGCCCGGGAGATCACTCACCCTACGAGCAGTACTTC. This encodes CASSPGDHSPYEQYF.

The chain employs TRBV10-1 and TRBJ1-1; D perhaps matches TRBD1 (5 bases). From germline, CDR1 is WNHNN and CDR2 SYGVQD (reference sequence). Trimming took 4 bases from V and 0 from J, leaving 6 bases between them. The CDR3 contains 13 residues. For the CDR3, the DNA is TGCGCCAGCAGTGGGACATTGAACACTGAAGCTTTCTTT. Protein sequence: CASSGTLNTEAFF.

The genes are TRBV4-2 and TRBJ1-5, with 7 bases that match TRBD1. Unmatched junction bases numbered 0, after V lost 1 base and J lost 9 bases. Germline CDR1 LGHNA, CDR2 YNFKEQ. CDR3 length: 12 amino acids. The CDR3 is CASSQGDRPQHF. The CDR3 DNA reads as TGTGCCAGCAGCCAAGGGGACAGGCCCCAGCATTTT.

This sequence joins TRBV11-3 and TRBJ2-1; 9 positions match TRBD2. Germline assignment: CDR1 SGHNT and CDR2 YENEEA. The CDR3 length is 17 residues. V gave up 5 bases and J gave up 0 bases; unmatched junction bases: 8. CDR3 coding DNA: TGTGCCAGCAGCCCTGGGGCGACTAGCGGCTCCTACAATGAGCAGTTCTTC. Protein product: CASSPGATSGSYNEQFF.

The CDR3 DNA sequence: TGTGCCAGCAGTTCCACACGTGACTACCCCAACAACGAGCAGTACTTC. Amino acids: CASSSTRDYPNNEQYF. This chain joins TRBV28 and TRBJ2-7; weak D call: TRBD2 (5 bases). CDR1 is MDHEN, CDR2 SYDVKM, per germline. There are 16 residues in the CDR3. V lost 4 bases and J lost 5, with 21 bases in between.

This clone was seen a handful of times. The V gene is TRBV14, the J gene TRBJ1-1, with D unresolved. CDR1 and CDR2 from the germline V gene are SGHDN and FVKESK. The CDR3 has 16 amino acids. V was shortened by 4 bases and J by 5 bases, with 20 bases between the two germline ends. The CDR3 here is CASSPSRRPGATEAFF. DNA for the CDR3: TGTGCCAGCAGCCCAAGTCGACGCCCGGGTGCGACTGAAGCTTTCTTT.

In nucleotides, the CDR3 is TGTGCCAGCAGCCCCAACTCTTGGACAGATACGCAGTATTTT. It is translated as CASSPNSWTDTQYF. The rearrangement links TRBV14 to TRBJ2-3; no definite D call. This CDR3 has 14 amino acids. V dropped 4 bases and J dropped 3 bases, with 11 bases sitting between them. Germline V gene sequence: CDR1 SGHDN, CDR2 FVKESK.

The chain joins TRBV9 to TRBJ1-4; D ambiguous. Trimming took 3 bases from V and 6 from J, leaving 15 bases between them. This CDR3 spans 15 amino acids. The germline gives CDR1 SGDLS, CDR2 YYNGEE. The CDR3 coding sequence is TGTGCCAGCAGCGCCAGTGCGGGTCGTTATGAAAAACTGTTTTTT. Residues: CASSASAGRYEKLFF.

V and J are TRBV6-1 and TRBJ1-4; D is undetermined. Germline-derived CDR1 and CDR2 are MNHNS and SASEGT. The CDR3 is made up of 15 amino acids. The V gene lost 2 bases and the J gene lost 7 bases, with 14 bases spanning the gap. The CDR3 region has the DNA TGTGCCAGCAGTGAAACGAGAGCAGGAGGTGAAAAACTGTTTTTT. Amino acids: CASSETRAGGEKLFF.

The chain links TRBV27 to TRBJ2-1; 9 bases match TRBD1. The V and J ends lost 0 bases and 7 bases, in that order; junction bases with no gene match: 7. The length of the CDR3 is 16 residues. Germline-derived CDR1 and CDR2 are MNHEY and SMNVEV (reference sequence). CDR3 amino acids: CASSLSMGQGWNEQFF. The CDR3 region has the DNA TGTGCCAGCAGTTTATCGATGGGACAGGGCTGGAATGAGCAGTTCTTC.

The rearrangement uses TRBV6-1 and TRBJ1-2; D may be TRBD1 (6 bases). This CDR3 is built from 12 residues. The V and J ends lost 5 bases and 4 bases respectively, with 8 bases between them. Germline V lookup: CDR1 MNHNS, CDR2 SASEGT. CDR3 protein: CASSRGSYGYTF. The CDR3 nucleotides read TGTGCCAGCAGTAGGGGGAGCTATGGCTACACCTTC.

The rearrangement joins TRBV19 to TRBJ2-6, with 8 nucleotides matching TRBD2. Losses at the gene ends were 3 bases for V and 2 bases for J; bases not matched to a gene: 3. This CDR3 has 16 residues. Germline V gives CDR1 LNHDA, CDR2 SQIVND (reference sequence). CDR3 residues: CASSMRREAGANVLTF. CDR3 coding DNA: TGTGCCAGTAGTATGAGGCGGGAGGCTGGGGCCAACGTCCTGACTTTC.

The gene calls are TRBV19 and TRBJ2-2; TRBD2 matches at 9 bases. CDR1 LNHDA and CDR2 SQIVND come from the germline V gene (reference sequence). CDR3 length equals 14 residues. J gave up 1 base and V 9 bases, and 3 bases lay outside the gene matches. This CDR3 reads CASRTSVNTGELFF. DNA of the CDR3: TGTGCCAGCCGGACTAGCGTGAACACCGGGGAGCTGTTTTTT.

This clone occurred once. The CDR3 DNA follows: TGTGCCAGCAGCTTAGTGGCAGGGGGCGCCTATGGCTACACCTTC. This gives the protein CASSLVAGGAYGYTF. The chain is built from TRBV7-2 and TRBJ1-2; TRBD1 agrees at 8 bases. The germline gives CDR1 SGHTA, CDR2 FQGNSA. The CDR3 contains 15 residues. V lost 1 base, J lost 4 bases, and 5 bases stayed unmatched.

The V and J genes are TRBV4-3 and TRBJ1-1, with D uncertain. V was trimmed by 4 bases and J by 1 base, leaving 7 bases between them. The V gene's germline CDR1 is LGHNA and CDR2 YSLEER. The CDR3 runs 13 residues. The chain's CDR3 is CASSLTGNTEAFF. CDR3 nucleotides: TGCGCCAGCAGCCTGACTGGGAACACTGAAGCTTTCTTT.

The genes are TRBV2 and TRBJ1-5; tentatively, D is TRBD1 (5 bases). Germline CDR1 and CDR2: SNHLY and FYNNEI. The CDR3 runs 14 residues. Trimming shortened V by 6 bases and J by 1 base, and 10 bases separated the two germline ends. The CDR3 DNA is TGTGCCAGCAGGGAGGGGATGAGCAATCAGCCCCAGCATTTT. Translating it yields CASREGMSNQPQHF.